The clone carrying this T cell receptor (beta chain) was counted at least ten times. Read coverage stops 3 residues before the CDR3 terminus; the germline J gene supplies the remainder. TCRdb keeps only in-frame clones here, not all; method: immunoSEQ multiplex PCR. The sample is made up of more than 35,000 clones, none counted only once. The entry originates in a study of T cell clonality in common variable immunodeficiency. The CDR3 has 14 residues. Germline CDR1 reads SGHNT; CDR2 reads YYREEE (reference sequence). Deletions cut 1 base from V and 0 bases from J, with 5 bases between. This chain joins TRBV5-4 and TRBJ2-1, with D maybe TRBD2 (5 bases). This TCR came from a person between 18 and 70 years old in good health. Input material: peripheral blood mononuclear cells. The sequenced part of the CDR3 DNA is TGTGCCAGCAGCTTGACTAGCTCCTACAATGAG. Translating it yields CASSLTSSYNE. The whole CDR3 region reads CASSLTSSYNEQFF.